The clone carrying this T cell receptor beta chain was counted once. The target antigen is unknown. Time point noted: cycle 4 day 1 (C4D1), after six to seven weeks of nivolumab. Every patient experienced relapse after autologous stem cell transplantation, and brentuximab vedotin exposure varied. The best responses consisted of complete response, partial response or progressive disease. Germline V gives CDR1 ENHRY, CDR2 SYGVKD. V lost 3 bases, J lost 9 bases, and 17 bases lay in between. This CDR3 comprises 14 residues. This sample stems from a study of PD-1 blockade in classical Hodgkin lymphoma. Study-wide background: Once every 2 weeks, patients received intravenous nivolumab at 3 mg/kg. Regarding the study as a whole: TCR diversity at baseline was reported to be reduced in newly diagnosed patients relative to healthy donors. Patients who responded completely had about the same baseline diversity as newly diagnosed patients.

Libraries were prepared by immunoSEQ multiplex PCR; TCRdb keeps only in-frame clonotypes and omits some of them. The repertoire has approximately 9,700 clones, 65% to 85% of them found once; the top ten carry approximately 47%. The TCR was taken from a human donor with classical Hodgkin lymphoma. The V call is TRBV10-3, the J call TRBJ1-2, with D maybe TRBD1 (5 bases). Sample: peripheral blood mononuclear cells (PBMCs), taken before the fourth cycle of nivolumab. DNA of the CDR3: TGTGCCATCAGTGAACTCCGAGACAGAGTAAGCTACACCTTC. It yields the protein CAISELRDRVSYTF.